The 12 T cell receptor beta chains below all came from one sample that was sequenced in a study of beta chain features in type 1 diabetes. The isolated RNA, all of it, was reverse transcribed, so expressed TCRB transcripts were what got sequenced. Sequencing was performed with immunoSEQ multiplex PCR; in TCRdb, only in-frame clones are kept and a portion is missing. The table includes roughly 330,000 clones, approximately 11% detected once. The sample consisted of naive CD4+ T cells from blood. Receptors were obtained from a woman aged 30 to 39 in good health.

The chain couples TRBV18 to TRBJ2-1; TRBD2 matches at 10 bases. This CDR3 contains 15 residues. Germline values: CDR1 KGHSH, CDR2 LQKENI. The V and J ends lost 5 bases and 6 bases, in that order; junction bases with no gene match: 7. For the CDR3, the DNA is TGTGCCAGCTCAACAACTAGCGGGATAGGCAATGAGCAGTTCTTC. Translated, it gives CASSTTSGIGNEQFF.

The sample holds a few counts of this clone. The rearrangement links TRBV4-2 to TRBJ1-2; 10 nucleotides line up with TRBD1. Germline V gene data show CDR1 as LGHNA and CDR2 as YNFKEQ. The CDR3 loop spans 16 amino acids. The ends lost 3 bases at V and 2 bases at J; junction bases unmatched: 6. In DNA, the CDR3 is TGTGCCAGCAGCCAGGTGCCGGGACAGGGGAACTATGGCTACACCTTC. Translation: CASSQVPGQGNYGYTF.

This clone occurred a few times. The chain uses TRBV6-5 and TRBJ2-3, with D maybe TRBD2 (5 bases). Germline V gene sequence: CDR1 MNHEY, CDR2 SVGAGI. CDR3 length: 13 amino acids. Trimming stripped 5 bases from V and 3 bases from J, with 9 bases between. The CDR3 protein is CASSDPGTDTQYF. The DNA for the CDR3 is TGTGCCAGCAGTGACCCGGGAACAGATACGCAGTATTTT.

This clone came up a few times. The V gene is TRBV7-9, the J gene TRBJ2-4; no clear D gene. Germline loops: CDR1 SEHNR, CDR2 FQNEAQ (reference sequence). The CDR3 runs to 10 residues. Trimming pared 5 bases from V and 16 bases from J, leaving 12 bases between. CDR3 DNA sequence: TGTGCCAGCAGCAACACGGAGAGATACTTC. Amino acids: CASSNTERYF.

V is TRBV19 and J is TRBJ2-7, with TRBD1 matching 9 bases. The CDR3 extends over 13 amino acids. Trimming at V came to 4 bases and at J to 5 bases, leaving 3 bases not matched to a gene. CDR1 and CDR2 (germline): LNHDA, SQIVND (reference sequence). The CDR3 sequence: CASSTDRGDEQYF. The CDR3 DNA reads as TGTGCCAGTAGTACAGACAGGGGGGACGAGCAGTACTTC. Full variable domain (rest looked up from reference TRBV19 and TRBJ2-7): DGGITQSPKYLFRKEGQNVTLSCEQNLNHDAMYWYRQDPGQGLRLIYYSQIVNDFQKGDIAEGYSVSREKKESFPLTVTSAQKNPTAFYLCASSTDRGDEQYFGPGTRLTVT.

This clone was found a few times. This chain connects TRBV4-2 to TRBJ2-3, with a weak D call TRBD2 (5 bases). The CDR3 totals 15 residues. The germline V gene encodes CDR1 LGHNA and CDR2 YNFKEQ. The germline V and J ends were trimmed by 1 base and 0 bases, with 8 bases remaining between them. CDR3 amino acids: CASSQGGASTDTQYF. The CDR3 coding sequence is TGTGCCAGCAGCCAAGGGGGAGCTAGCACAGATACGCAGTATTTT.

This clone was observed a handful of times. The chain is built from TRBV7-9 and TRBJ1-2, with a possible D match to TRBD1 (6 bases). The V end lost 4 bases, the J end lost 8 bases, and 11 bases lay between the germline ends. The CDR3 is made up of 12 amino acids. From germline, CDR1 is SEHNR and CDR2 FQNEAQ (reference sequence). The DNA for the CDR3 is TGTGCCAGCAGCTCTCGGGGGGCCGGCTACACCTTC. Amino acid sequence: CASSSRGAGYTF.

Only a few counts were recorded for this clone. CDR3 amino acids: CASSLGTRRTGELFF. DNA for the CDR3: TGTGCCAGCAGTTTAGGGACTAGAAGAACCGGGGAGCTGTTTTTT. V gene TRBV28 combines with J gene TRBJ2-2; TRBD2 aligns across 8 bases. CDR1 is MDHEN, CDR2 SYDVKM, per germline. This CDR3 is built from 15 residues. The junction had 4 bases not matched to a gene; V was cut back by 2 bases and J by 5 bases.

This CDR3 reads CASSVFYGELFF. The CDR3 coding sequence is TGTGCCAGCAGCGTATTCTACGGGGAGCTGTTTTTT. The chain links TRBV9 to TRBJ2-2; D remains ambiguous. From germline, CDR1 is SGDLS and CDR2 YYNGEE. V lost 1 base and J 7 bases, leaving 5 bases between the germline ends. The CDR3 covers 12 residues.

This clone was seen only a few times. The gene calls are TRBV4-3 and TRBJ2-1; 7 bases line up with TRBD2. Germline V lookup: CDR1 LGHNA, CDR2 YSLEER. The length of the CDR3 is 15 residues. The junction had 7 bases not matched to a gene; V was cut back by 0 bases and J by 8 bases. CDR3 bases: TGCGCCAGCAGCCAAGACTTGACTAGCCCCCATGAGCAGTTCTTC. It yields the protein CASSQDLTSPHEQFF.

The chain uses TRBV7-2 and TRBJ2-5; the D gene is possibly TRBD1 (5 bases). V lost 3 bases and J 2 bases, leaving 10 bases between the germline ends. The germline CDR1 and CDR2 sequences are SGHTA and FQGNSA. This CDR3 has 14 residues. CDR3 coding DNA: TGTGCCAGCAGCTTTCAGGGTGGGCAAGAGACCCAGTACTTC. It codes for CASSFQGGQETQYF. Variable domain in full (rest from reference TRBV7-2 and TRBJ2-5): GAGVSQSPSNKVTEKGKDVELRCDPISGHTALYWYRQSLGQGLEFLIYFQGNSAPDKSGLPSDRFSAERTGGSVSTLTIQRTQQEDSAVYLCASSFQGGQETQYFGPGTRLLVL.

This chain joins TRBV20-1 and TRBJ2-5, with no clear D. CDR1 DFQATT and CDR2 SNEGSKA come from the germline V gene (reference sequence). CDR3 size: 10 residues. Trimming took 7 bases from V and 4 from J, leaving 7 bases between them. CDR3 DNA: TGCAGTGGTATTCTAGAGACCCAGTACTTC. It specifies CSGILETQYF.